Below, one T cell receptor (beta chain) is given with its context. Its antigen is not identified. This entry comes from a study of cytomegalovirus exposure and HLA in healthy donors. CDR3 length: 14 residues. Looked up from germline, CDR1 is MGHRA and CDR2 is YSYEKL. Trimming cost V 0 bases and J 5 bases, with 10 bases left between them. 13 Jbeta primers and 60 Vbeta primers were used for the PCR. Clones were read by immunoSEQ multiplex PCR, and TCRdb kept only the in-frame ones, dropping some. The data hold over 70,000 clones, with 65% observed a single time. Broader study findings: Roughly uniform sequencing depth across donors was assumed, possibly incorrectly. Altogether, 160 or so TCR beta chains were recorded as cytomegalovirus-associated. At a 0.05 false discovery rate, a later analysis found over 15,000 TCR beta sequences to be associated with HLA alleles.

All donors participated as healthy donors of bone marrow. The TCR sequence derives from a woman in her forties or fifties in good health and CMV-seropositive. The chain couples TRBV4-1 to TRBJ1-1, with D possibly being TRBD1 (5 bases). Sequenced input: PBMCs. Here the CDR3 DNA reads TGCGCCAGCAGCCAAGAAGTCAGGGCTACTGAAGCTTTCTTT. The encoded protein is CASSQEVRATEAFF.